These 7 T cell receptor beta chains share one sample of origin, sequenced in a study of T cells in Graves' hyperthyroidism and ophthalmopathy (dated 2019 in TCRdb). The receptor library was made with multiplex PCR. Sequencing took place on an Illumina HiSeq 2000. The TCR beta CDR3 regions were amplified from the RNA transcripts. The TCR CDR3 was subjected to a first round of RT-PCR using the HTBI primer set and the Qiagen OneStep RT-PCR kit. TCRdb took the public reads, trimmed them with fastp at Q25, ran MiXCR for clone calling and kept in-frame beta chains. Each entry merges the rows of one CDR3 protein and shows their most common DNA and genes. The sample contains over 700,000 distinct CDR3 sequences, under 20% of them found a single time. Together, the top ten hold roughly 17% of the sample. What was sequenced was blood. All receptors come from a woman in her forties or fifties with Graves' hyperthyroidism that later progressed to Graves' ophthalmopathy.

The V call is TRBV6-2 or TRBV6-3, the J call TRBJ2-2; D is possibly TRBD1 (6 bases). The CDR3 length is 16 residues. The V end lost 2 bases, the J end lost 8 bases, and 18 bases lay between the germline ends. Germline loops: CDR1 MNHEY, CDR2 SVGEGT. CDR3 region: CASSYPGTLIPGELFF. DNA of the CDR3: TGTGCCAGCAGTTACCCCGGGACACTGATACCAGGGGAGCTGTTTTTT.

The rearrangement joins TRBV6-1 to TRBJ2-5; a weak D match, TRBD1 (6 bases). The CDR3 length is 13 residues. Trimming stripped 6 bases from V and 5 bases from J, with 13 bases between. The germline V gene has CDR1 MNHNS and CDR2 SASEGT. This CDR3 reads CASRPQGMETQYF. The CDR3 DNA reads TGTGCCAGCAGACCACAGGGTATGGAGACCCAGTACTTC.

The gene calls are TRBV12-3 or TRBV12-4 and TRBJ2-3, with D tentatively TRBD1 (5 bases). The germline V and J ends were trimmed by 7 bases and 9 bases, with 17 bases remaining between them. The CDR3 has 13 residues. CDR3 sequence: CASTQSGAGTQYF. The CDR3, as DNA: TGTGCCAGCACCCAGAGTGGGGCAGGCACGCAGTATTTT.

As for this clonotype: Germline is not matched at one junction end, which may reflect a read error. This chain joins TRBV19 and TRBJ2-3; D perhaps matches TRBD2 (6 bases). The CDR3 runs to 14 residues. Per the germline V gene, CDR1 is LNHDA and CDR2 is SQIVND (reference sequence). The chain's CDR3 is CASRIGSGADTQYF. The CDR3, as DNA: TGTGCCAGTAGGATAGGCTCGGGGGCAGATACGCAGTATTTT.

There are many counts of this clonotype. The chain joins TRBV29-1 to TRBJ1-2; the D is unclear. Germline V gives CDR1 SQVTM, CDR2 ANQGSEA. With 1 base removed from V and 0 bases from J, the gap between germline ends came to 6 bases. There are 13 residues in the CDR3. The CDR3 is CSVEVGPNYGYTF. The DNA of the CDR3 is TGCAGCGTTGAAGTTGGTCCTAACTATGGCTACACCTTC.

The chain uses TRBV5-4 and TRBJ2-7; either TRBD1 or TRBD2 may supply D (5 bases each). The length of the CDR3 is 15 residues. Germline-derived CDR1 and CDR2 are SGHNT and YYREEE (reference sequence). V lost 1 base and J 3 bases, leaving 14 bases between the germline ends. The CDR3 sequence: CASSLWGFAVYEQYF. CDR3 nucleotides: TGTGCCAGCAGCTTGTGGGGGTTCGCAGTCTACGAGCAGTACTTC. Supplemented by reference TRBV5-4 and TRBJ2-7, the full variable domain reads ETGVTQSPTHLIKTRGQQVTLRCSSQSGHNTVSWYQQALGQGPQFIFQYYREEENGRGNFPPRFSGLQFPNYSSELNVNALELDDSALYLCASSLWGFAVYEQYFGPGTRLTVT.

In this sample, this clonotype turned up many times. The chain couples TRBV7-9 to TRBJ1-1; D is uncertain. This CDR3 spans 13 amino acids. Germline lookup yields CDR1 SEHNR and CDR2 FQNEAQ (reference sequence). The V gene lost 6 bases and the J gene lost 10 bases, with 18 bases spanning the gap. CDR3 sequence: CASRKRELLGAFF. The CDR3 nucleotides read TGTGCCAGCAGAAAACGAGAACTCCTCGGAGCTTTCTTT.